Listed here are 15 T cell receptor beta chains from one sample, sequenced in a study of beta chain features in type 1 diabetes. Investigators reverse transcribed all isolated RNA, so they sequenced expressed TCRB transcripts. Profiled with immunoSEQ multiplex PCR; TCRdb holds only in-frame clones, not every one. The table has 200,000 to 250,000 clones, roughly 30% seen once. Specimen: central memory CD4+ T cells from blood. The receptors here all came from a man aged 30 to 45 in good health.

The chain uses TRBV7-2 and TRBJ2-7; D is unresolved. CDR3 size: 13 residues. Germline-derived CDR1 and CDR2 are SGHTA and FQGNSA. V lost 3 bases and J lost 11, with 17 bases in between. The CDR3 DNA is TGTGCCAGCAGCTTTAGGAGTGGCGAGCAGGAGTACTTC. This gives the protein CASSFRSGEQEYF.

V usage is TRBV18 and J usage is TRBJ2-5; no clear D. This CDR3 has 14 residues. The germline gives CDR1 KGHSH, CDR2 LQKENI. V was trimmed by 3 bases and J by 1 base, leaving 9 bases between them. Here the CDR3 DNA reads TGTGCCAGCTCACCGCCGGGCACCCAAGAGACCCAGTACTTC. As protein: CASSPPGTQETQYF.

This clone was detected only a few times. The identical CDR3 is also encoded by other nucleotide sequences in the sample. The J gene is TRBJ2-1, the V gene TRBV7-2; 9 nucleotides match TRBD1. V was pared by 3 bases and J by 6 bases, with 6 bases of the junction left unmatched. Germline CDR1 reads SGHTA; CDR2 reads FQGNSA. The CDR3 consists of 15 residues. The CDR3 region is CASSFSGTGSNEQFF. For the CDR3, the DNA is TGTGCCAGCAGCTTTTCCGGGACAGGGTCCAATGAGCAGTTCTTC.

This clone appeared many times. V usage is TRBV5-1 and J usage is TRBJ1-1, with TRBD1 matching 7 bases. V lost 7 bases to trimming and J lost 1 base; unmatched junction nucleotides: 7. CDR3 length: 14 amino acids. CDR1 and CDR2 from the germline V gene are SGHRS and YFSETQ. CDR3 sequence reads: CASGSGQPNTEAFF. DNA of the CDR3: TGCGCCAGCGGCTCGGGACAGCCGAACACTGAAGCTTTCTTT.

V and J are TRBV4-3 and TRBJ2-1; perhaps D is TRBD1 or TRBD2 (5 bases each). V was clipped by 4 bases and J by 3 bases, with 13 bases between them. Germline loops: CDR1 LGHNA, CDR2 YSLEER. The CDR3 runs 15 residues. CDR3 DNA sequence: TGCGCCAGCAGCCCCCCCGGGACGCGCTACAATGAGCAGTTCTTC. The encoded protein is CASSPPGTRYNEQFF.

This clone was found a few times. This chain joins TRBV5-1 and TRBJ2-1; D is ambiguous. This CDR3 region has 12 residues. Per germline, CDR1 SGHRS and CDR2 YFSETQ. V was pared by 0 bases and J by 4 bases, with 2 bases between. This CDR3 is CASSLVYNEQFF. The CDR3 nucleotides are TGCGCCAGCAGCTTGGTTTACAATGAGCAGTTCTTC.

The genes are TRBV28 and TRBJ2-3, with D unresolved. This CDR3 has 14 amino acids. Trimming took 4 bases from V and 4 from J, leaving 12 bases between them. Germline V gives CDR1 MDHEN, CDR2 SYDVKM. DNA for the CDR3: TGTGCCAGCAGTTCCGCCCCTCGACCAGATACGCAGTATTTT. Protein sequence: CASSSAPRPDTQYF.

This clone was found a few times. The V call is TRBV7-2, the J call TRBJ2-4, with no clear D. The CDR3 loop spans 13 amino acids. CDR1 is SGHTA and CDR2 is FQGNSA in the germline V gene. Trimming pared 5 bases from V and 7 bases from J, leaving 12 bases between. CDR3 sequence (DNA): TGTGCCAGCAGCCCCGTAACGGGCAACATTCAGTACTTC. This sequence encodes CASSPVTGNIQYF.

This clone was seen a handful of times. The J gene is TRBJ1-5, the V gene TRBV27; 9 bases match TRBD1. J gave up 8 bases and V 5 bases, and 4 bases lay outside the gene matches. The CDR3 is 13 residues long. Germline loops: CDR1 MNHEY, CDR2 SMNVEV (reference sequence). CDR3 protein: CASSLQGAKPQHF. For the CDR3, the DNA is TGTGCCAGCAGTCTACAGGGGGCGAAGCCCCAGCATTTT.

The V call is TRBV2, the J call TRBJ1-3; no clear D gene. Between the trimmed V and J ends, which lost 7 bases and 0 bases, there was a span of 4 bases. Germline V gives CDR1 SNHLY, CDR2 FYNNEI. CDR3 length: 12 residues. The CDR3, as DNA: TGTGCCAGCAAGAGCTCTGGAAACACCATATATTTT. Amino acid sequence: CASKSSGNTIYF.

A word on this clone: Other DNA sequences in this specimen translate into the identical CDR3. V gene TRBV5-1 combines with J gene TRBJ2-1; 10 bases fit TRBD2. Trimming removed 5 bases from V and 3 bases from J; junction bases left unmatched: 5. The CDR3 consists of 15 residues. The V gene's germline CDR1 is SGHRS and CDR2 YFSETQ. The CDR3 sequence is CASSSSGSSYNEQFF. CDR3 DNA sequence: TGCGCCAGCAGTTCTAGCGGGAGCAGCTACAATGAGCAGTTCTTC. Using reference TRBV5-1 and TRBJ2-1 for the parts outside the CDR3, the full variable domain is KAGVTQTPRYLIKTRGQQVTLSCSPISGHRSVSWYQQTPGQGLQFLFEYFSETQRNKGNFPGRFSGRQFSNSRSEMNVSTLELGDSALYLCASSSSGSSYNEQFFGPGTRLTVL.

This clone has more than one count but fewer than ten. The rearrangement links TRBV19 to TRBJ2-1, with 12 bases identical to TRBD2. Germline CDR1 LNHDA, CDR2 SQIVND (reference sequence). V lost 5 bases to trimming and J lost 8 bases; unmatched junction nucleotides: 7. The CDR3 runs to 15 residues. CDR3 sequence: CASSSASGRADEQFF. The CDR3 nucleotides are TGTGCCAGTAGTTCCGCTAGCGGGAGGGCCGATGAGCAGTTCTTC.

V is TRBV7-6 and J is TRBJ2-1, with D tentatively TRBD2 (5 bases). The CDR3 consists of 15 residues. CDR1 is SGHVS and CDR2 is FNYEAQ in the germline V gene. The ends were cut back, 0 bases at V and 9 bases at J, with 15 bases in the middle. The CDR3, as DNA: TGTGCCAGCAGCTTAGCACGGGATTTCCTTGGTGAGCAGTTCTTC. Its protein product is CASSLARDFLGEQFF.

The chain joins TRBV30 to TRBJ1-3, with D possibly TRBD1 on 5 matching bases. This CDR3 contains 16 residues. Per germline, CDR1 GTSNPN and CDR2 SVGIG (reference sequence). Trimming removed 1 base from V and 0 bases from J, with 13 bases in between. CDR3 sequence reads: CAWSGSQAVSGNTIYF. As DNA, the CDR3 is TGTGCCTGGAGTGGTTCACAGGCGGTCTCTGGAAACACCATATATTTT.

This sequence joins TRBV29-1 and TRBJ1-5; D is uncertain. The germline CDR1 and CDR2 sequences are SQVTM and ANQGSEA. V shed 5 bases and J shed 2 bases, with 13 bases lying between them. This CDR3 spans 14 amino acids. The CDR3 loop reads CSVKEPAGNQPQHF. The CDR3 DNA reads TGCAGCGTTAAGGAGCCGGCAGGCAATCAGCCCCAGCATTTT.